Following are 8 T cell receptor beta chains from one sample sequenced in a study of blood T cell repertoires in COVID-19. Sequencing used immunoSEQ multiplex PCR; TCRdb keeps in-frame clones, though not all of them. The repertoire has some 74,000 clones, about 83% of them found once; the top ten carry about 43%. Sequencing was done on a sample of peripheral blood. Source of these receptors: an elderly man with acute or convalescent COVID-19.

The CDR3 DNA reads as TGTGCCAGCAGCCCCAGGGGCGGTGGAGTCTCTGGAAACACCATATATTTT. Translated, it gives CASSPRGGGVSGNTIYF. The rearrangement links TRBV14 to TRBJ1-3, with D possibly being TRBD1 (6 bases). V gave up 4 bases and J gave up 0 bases, with 16 bases separating them. Germline CDR1 is SGHDN and CDR2 is FVKESK. CDR3 length: 17 amino acids.

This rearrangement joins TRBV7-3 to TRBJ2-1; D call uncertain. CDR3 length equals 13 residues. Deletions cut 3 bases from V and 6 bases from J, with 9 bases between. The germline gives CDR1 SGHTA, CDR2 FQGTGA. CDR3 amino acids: CASSFRGSNEQFF. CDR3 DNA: TGTGCCAGCAGCTTTCGCGGTTCCAATGAGCAGTTCTTC.

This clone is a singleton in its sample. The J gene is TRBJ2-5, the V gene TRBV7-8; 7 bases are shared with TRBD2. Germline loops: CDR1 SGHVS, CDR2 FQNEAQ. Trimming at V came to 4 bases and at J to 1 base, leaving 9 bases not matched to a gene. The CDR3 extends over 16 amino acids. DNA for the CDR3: TGTGCCAGCAGCTCGAGAGCGGGGAGCCGCCAAGAGACCCAGTACTTC. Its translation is CASSSRAGSRQETQYF.

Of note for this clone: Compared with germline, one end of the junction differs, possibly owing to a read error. The CDR3, as DNA: TGTGCCTGTAGTTTCGGACAGGGGGTTATCTACGAGCAGTACTTC. Translation: CACSFGQGVIYEQYF. This chain links TRBV19 with TRBJ2-7; 10 nucleotides align to TRBD1. The CDR3 runs to 15 residues. Germline V gene sequence: CDR1 LNHDA, CDR2 SQIVND (reference sequence).

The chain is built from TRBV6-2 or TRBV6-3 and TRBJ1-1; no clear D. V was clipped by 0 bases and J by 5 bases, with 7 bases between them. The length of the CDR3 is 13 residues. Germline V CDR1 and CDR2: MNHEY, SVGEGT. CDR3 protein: CASSYSGRTEAFF. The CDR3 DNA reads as TGTGCCAGCAGTTACTCAGGGAGGACTGAAGCTTTCTTT.

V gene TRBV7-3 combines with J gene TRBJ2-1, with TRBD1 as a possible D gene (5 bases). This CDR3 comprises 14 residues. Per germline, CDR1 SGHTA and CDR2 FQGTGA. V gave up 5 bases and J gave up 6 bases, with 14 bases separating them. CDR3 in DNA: TGTGCCAGCAGCGAAGGGGTAGACGGCAATGAGCAGTTCTTC. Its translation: CASSEGVDGNEQFF. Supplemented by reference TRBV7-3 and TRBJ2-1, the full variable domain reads GAGVSQTPSNKVTEKGKYVELRCDPISGHTALYWYRQSLGQGPEFLIYFQGTGAADDSGLPNDRFFAVRPEGSVSTLKIQRTERGDSAVYLCASSEGVDGNEQFFGPGTRLTVL.

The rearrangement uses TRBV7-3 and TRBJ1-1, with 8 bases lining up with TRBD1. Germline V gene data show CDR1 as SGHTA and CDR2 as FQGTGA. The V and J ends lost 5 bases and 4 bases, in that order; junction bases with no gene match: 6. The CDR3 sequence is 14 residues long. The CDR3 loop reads CASSPQGAITEAFF. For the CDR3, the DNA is TGTGCCAGCAGCCCGCAGGGGGCGATCACTGAAGCTTTCTTT.

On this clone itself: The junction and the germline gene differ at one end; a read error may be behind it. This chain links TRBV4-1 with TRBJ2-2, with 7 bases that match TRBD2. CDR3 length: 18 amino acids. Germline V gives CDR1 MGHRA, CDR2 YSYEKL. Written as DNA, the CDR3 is TGCGCCCGCAGCCAACTGGGTACGCGGGAGCGGTACACCGGGGAGCTGTTTTTT. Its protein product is CARSQLGTRERYTGELFF.